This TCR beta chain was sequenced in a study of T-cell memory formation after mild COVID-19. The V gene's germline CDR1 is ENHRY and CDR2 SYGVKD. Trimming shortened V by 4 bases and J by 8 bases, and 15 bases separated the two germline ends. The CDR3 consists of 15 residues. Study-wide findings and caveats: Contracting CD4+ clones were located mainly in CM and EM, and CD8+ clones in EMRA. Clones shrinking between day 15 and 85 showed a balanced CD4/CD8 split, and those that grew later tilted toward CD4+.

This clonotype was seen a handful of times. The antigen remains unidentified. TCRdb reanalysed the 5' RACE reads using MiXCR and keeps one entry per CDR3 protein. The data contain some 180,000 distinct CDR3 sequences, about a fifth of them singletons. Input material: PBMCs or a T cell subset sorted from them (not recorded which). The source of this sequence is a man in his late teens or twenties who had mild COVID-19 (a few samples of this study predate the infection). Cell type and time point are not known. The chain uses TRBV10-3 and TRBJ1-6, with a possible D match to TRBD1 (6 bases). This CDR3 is CAISGQEPAYSPLHF. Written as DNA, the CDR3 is TGTGCCATCAGTGGACAGGAACCCGCTTATTCACCCCTCCACTTT.